This T cell receptor (beta chain) was captured by sequencing in a study of identifying expanded T cells in peripheral blood. Whole-study results and caveats: Approximately 2-week clone count variance significantly increased as total template count grew. Around 1.2 clones differed between technical replicates, versus roughly 17 and 20 over time.

Healthy donors had no documented immune events, such as infections, while sampled. Profiled with immunoSEQ multiplex PCR; TCRdb holds only in-frame clones, not every one. The profile shows about 58,000 clones, 89% of them singletons. Points on this clone: What it recognizes is unknown.

Input material: blood. The TCR sequence derives from a person between 18 and 75 years old in good health.

CDR3 DNA sequence: TGTGCCAGCAGCCTACAGCTTATGAACACTGAAGCTTTCTTT. Protein sequence: CASSLQLMNTEAFF. The gene calls are TRBV5-5 and TRBJ1-1; D call uncertain. This CDR3 contains 14 residues. The germline gives CDR1 SGHKS, CDR2 YYEKEE (reference sequence). Trimming shortened V by 4 bases and J by 0 bases, and 10 bases separated the two germline ends.